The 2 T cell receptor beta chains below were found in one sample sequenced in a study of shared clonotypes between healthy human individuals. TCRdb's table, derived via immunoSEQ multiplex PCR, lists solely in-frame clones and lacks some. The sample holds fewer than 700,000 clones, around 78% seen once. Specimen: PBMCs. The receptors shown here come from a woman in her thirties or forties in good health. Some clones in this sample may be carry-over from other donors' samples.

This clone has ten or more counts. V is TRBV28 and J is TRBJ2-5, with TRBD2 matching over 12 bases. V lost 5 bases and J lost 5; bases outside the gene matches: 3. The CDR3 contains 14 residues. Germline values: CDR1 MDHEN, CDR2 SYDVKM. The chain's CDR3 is CASSRLAGVETQYF. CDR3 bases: TGTGCCAGCAGTCGACTAGCGGGAGTGGAGACCCAGTACTTC.

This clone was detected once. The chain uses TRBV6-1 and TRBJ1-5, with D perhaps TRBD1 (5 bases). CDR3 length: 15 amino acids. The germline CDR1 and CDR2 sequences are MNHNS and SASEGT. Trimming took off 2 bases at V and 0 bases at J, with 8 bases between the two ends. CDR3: CASSEYRISNQPQHF. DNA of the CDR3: TGTGCCAGCAGTGAATACAGGATTAGCAATCAGCCCCAGCATTTT.